The clone carrying this TCR beta chain has only a few counts. It was through 5'RACE template switching that TCR cDNA was made, with a universal primer site and UMIs added. TCRdb used MiXCR to reprocess the 5' RACE reads, holding one entry per CDR3 protein. The sample has hundreds of thousands of distinct CDR3 sequences, roughly 5.6% seen once. The germline V and J ends were trimmed by 6 bases and 6 bases, with 11 bases remaining between them. The CDR3 has 12 amino acids. Germline V lookup: CDR1 MNHEY, CDR2 SVGEGT. The sample belongs to a study of T cells after yellow fever vaccination. The sample was CD4+ T cells sorted from PBMCs, taken on the day of the yellow fever booster vaccination. The chain combines TRBV6-2 or TRBV6-3 with TRBJ1-2; D is unclear. The clonotype originates from a man younger than 35 who received the YFV17D yellow fever vaccine. The CDR3, as DNA: TGTGCCAGCAGGACACTGACGGATGGCTACACCTTC. It encodes CASRTLTDGYTF.